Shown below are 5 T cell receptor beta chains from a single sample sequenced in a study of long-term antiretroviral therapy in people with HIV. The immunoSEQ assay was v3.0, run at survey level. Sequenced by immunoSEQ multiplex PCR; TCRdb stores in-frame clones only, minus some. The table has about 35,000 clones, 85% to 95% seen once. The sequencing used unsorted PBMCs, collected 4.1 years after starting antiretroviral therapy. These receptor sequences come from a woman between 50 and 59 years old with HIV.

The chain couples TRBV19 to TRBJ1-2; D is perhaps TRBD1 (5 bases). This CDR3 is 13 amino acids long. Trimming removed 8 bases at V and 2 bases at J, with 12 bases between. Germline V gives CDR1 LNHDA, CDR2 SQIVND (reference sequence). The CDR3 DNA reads TGTGCCAGTCGGGGCACCCCAAACTATGGCTACACCTTC. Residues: CASRGTPNYGYTF. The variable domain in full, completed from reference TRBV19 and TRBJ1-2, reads DGGITQSPKYLFRKEGQNVTLSCEQNLNHDAMYWYRQDPGQGLRLIYYSQIVNDFQKGDIAEGYSVSREKKESFPLTVTSAQKNPTAFYLCASRGTPNYGYTFGSGTRLTVV.

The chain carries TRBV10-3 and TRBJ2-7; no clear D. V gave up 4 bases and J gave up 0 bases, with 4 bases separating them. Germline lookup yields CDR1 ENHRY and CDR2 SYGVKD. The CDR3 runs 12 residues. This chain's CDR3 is CAISATSYEQYF. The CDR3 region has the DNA TGTGCCATCAGTGCCACCTCCTACGAGCAGTACTTC.

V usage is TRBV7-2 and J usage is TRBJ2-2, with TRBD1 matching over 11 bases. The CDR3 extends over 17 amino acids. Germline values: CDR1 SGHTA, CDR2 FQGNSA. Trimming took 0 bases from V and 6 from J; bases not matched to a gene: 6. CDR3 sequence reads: CASSLARTGGASGELFF. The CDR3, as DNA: TGTGCCAGCAGCTTAGCCCGGACAGGGGGCGCGTCCGGGGAGCTGTTTTTT.

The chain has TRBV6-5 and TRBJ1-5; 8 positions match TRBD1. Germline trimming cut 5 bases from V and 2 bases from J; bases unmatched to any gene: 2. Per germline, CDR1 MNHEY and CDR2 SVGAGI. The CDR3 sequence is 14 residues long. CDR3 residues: CASSGGQGNQPQHF. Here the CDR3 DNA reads TGTGCCAGCAGTGGGGGACAGGGCAATCAGCCCCAGCATTTT.

The CDR3 DNA reads TGCAGCGCTGGGGGACAGGCCTACGAGCAGTACTTC. This sequence encodes CSAGGQAYEQYF. This chain links TRBV29-1 with TRBJ2-7, with TRBD1 matching over 8 bases. The CDR3 is 12 residues long. The germline V gene has CDR1 SQVTM and CDR2 ANQGSEA. Germline trimming cut 7 bases from V and 2 bases from J; bases unmatched to any gene: 4.